This T cell receptor beta chain derives from a study of T cell responses to AZD1222 COVID-19 vaccine. At the level of the study: Second doses were pooled across both intervals (about 4 or about 12 weeks).

The study's findings and limits: Rises in breadth and depth of Spike-specific TCRs came after two AZD1222 doses. The sample set comprised mostly white British donors with more females, and clonal diversity was possibly underestimated. The reported proportion of spike-specific TCRs targeting unmutated variant regions was nearly half.

Trimming shortened V by 5 bases and J by 1 base, and 8 bases separated the two germline ends. The germline gives CDR1 MDHEN, CDR2 SYDVKM. This CDR3 has 13 residues. Sequenced by immunoSEQ multiplex PCR; TCRdb stores in-frame clones only, minus some. The repertoire has about 160,000 clones, roughly 90% of them found once; the top ten carry around 6%. A note on this clone: Its antigen is unidentified.

The sample here was peripheral blood, taken on day 0 of AZD1222 vaccination. The receptor comes from an adult in good health. The chain has TRBV28 and TRBJ1-1; D unresolved. Here the CDR3 reads CASSPPANTEAFF. In DNA form, the CDR3 reads TGTGCCAGCAGTCCCCCGGCGAACACTGAAGCTTTCTTT.